Reported below is one TCR beta chain. The data stem from a study of T cells in tumors after PD-1 blockade. The data were produced by immunoSEQ multiplex PCR, yet TCRdb's version contains in-frame clones alone and is incomplete. The data show some 20,000 clones, approximately 78% seen once. Template: tumor biopsy or peripheral blood genomic DNA, about 550-6,500 ng per sample. The CDR3 runs to 14 residues. From germline, CDR1 is SGHNT and CDR2 YENEEA. Between the trimmed V and J ends, which lost 4 bases and 4 bases, there was a span of 13 bases. The chain links TRBV11-3 to TRBJ2-5; D assignment may be TRBD1 or TRBD2 (5 bases each). The receptor's source is a human donor with basal cell carcinoma. The source material was PBMCs, sampled before anti-PD-1 treatment. CDR3 residues: CASSSDGTPETQYF. CDR3 in DNA: TGTGCCAGCAGCTCCGATGGGACCCCAGAGACCCAGTACTTC.